This entry lists 17 T cell receptor beta chains sequenced from one sample in a study of control samples from healthy donors and cancer patients (TCRdb year 2020). The library came from the immunoSEQ multiplex PCR assay. The clones in this table, taken by TCRdb from immuneACCESS, are in-frame only. Not every clone is retained; where verified, under half of the shortfall comes from an unresolved V gene, and the cause of the rest is unknown. This sample lists 130,000 or so clones; 90% to 95% were detected once. Over 10% of the sample comes from the top ten. Sequences were obtained from blood. The source of these receptors is a man aged 35 to 55 in good health.

In DNA, the CDR3 is TGTGCCAGCAGCTTGGAAGGTTTGGTCCGGGCCGAGCAGTACTTC. This sequence encodes CASSLEGLVRAEQYF. This rearrangement joins TRBV5-6 to TRBJ2-7; no firm D call. Looked up from germline, CDR1 is SGHDT and CDR2 is YYEEEE. The CDR3 sequence is 15 residues long. The V gene lost 0 bases and the J gene lost 6 bases, with 16 bases spanning the gap.

This clone was observed a handful of times. The rearrangement uses TRBV20-1 and TRBJ2-5; 7 bases agree with TRBD2. Trimming at V came to 3 bases and at J to 0 bases, leaving 7 bases not matched to a gene. Germline loops: CDR1 DFQATT, CDR2 SNEGSKA (reference sequence). This CDR3 is built from 15 residues. CDR3 in amino acids: CSASAGVKYQETQYF. The CDR3 DNA reads as TGCAGTGCTAGTGCGGGGGTTAAATACCAAGAGACCCAGTACTTC.

The rearrangement links TRBV11-2 to TRBJ2-4, with 9 bases identical to TRBD1. The germline gives CDR1 SGHAT, CDR2 FQNNGV. CDR3 length: 16 amino acids. With 2 bases clipped from V and 4 bases from J, the junction kept 6 bases outside the gene matches. In DNA form, the CDR3 reads TGTGCCAGCAGCTTAAACACCGGACAGGGGAAAAACATTCAGTACTTC. Translated: CASSLNTGQGKNIQYF.

The chain employs TRBV7-9 and TRBJ1-1; TRBD1 matches at 9 bases. This CDR3 region has 16 residues. Germline V gives CDR1 SEHNR, CDR2 FQNEAQ (reference sequence). V dropped 5 bases and J dropped 3; count of bases not matched to a gene: 10. CDR3 coding DNA: TGTGCCAGCAGCCCTGGCTGGGGGGACAGGGACACTGAAGCTTTCTTT. This codes for CASSPGWGDRDTEAFF.

This sequence joins TRBV10-3 and TRBJ1-1; D gene uncertain. The V end was cut by 6 bases, the J end by 1 base, with 3 bases between. This CDR3 has 11 amino acids. Germline V gives CDR1 ENHRY, CDR2 SYGVKD. The CDR3 DNA reads TGTGCCATCAGGGCGAACACTGAAGCTTTCTTT. Translation gives CAIRANTEAFF.

The chain is built from TRBV30 and TRBJ1-2, with D possibly matching TRBD1 (6 bases). CDR1 GTSNPN and CDR2 SVGIG come from the germline V gene (reference sequence). V gave up 2 bases and J gave up 4 bases, with 20 bases separating them. The CDR3 length is 16 residues. The CDR3 sequence is CAWSRRRGPQGYGYTF. The DNA for the CDR3 is TGTGCCTGGAGTCGTCGCAGGGGCCCGCAGGGCTATGGCTACACCTTC.

The chain recombines TRBV6-5 with TRBJ1-5, with D unresolved. Germline assignment: CDR1 MNHEY and CDR2 SVGAGI. This CDR3 is built from 16 residues. Trimming took 2 bases from V and 2 from J, leaving 13 bases between them. The CDR3 DNA reads TGTGCCAGCAGTTACCGAAAGGGCGACGGCAATCAGCCCCAGCATTTT. Its translation: CASSYRKGDGNQPQHF.

Worth noting for this clone: The sample carries other DNA sequences with the same CDR3. The rearrangement links TRBV9 to TRBJ2-7; TRBD1 agrees at 8 bases. V gave up 3 bases and J gave up 4 bases; unmatched junction bases: 3. The CDR3 runs 13 residues. The germline V gene has CDR1 SGDLS and CDR2 YYNGEE. The DNA of the CDR3 is TGTGCCAGCAGCGAAGGACAGGGTTACGAGCAGTACTTC. Encoded protein: CASSEGQGYEQYF.

The genes are TRBV7-2 and TRBJ1-2, with a tentative D call TRBD1 (6 bases). The V end lost 2 bases, the J end lost 7 bases, and 20 bases lay between the germline ends. Germline V gives CDR1 SGHTA, CDR2 FQGNSA. The CDR3 consists of 16 residues. The CDR3 loop reads CASSLPRGGLKFGYTF. The DNA of the CDR3 is TGTGCCAGCAGCTTACCTCGAGGGGGGCTGAAGTTTGGCTACACCTTC.

The chain joins TRBV28 to TRBJ2-7; a weak D match, TRBD1 (6 bases). The germline V gene has CDR1 MDHEN and CDR2 SYDVKM. Trimming left V 6 bases short and J 0 bases short, with 12 bases between. CDR3 size: 14 residues. The chain's CDR3 is CASRDSAASYEQYF. The CDR3 bases are TGTGCCAGCAGGGACAGCGCCGCCTCCTACGAGCAGTACTTC.

The chain has TRBV19 and TRBJ1-4, with 8 bases matching TRBD1. Germline trimming cut 3 bases from V and 2 bases from J; bases unmatched to any gene: 14. Germline V gene lookup returns CDR1 LNHDA and CDR2 SQIVND (reference sequence). This CDR3 contains 19 residues. CDR3 sequence: CASSILVLGRGLTNEKLFF. CDR3 DNA: TGTGCCAGTAGTATTTTAGTCCTGGGCAGGGGGCTTACTAATGAAAAACTGTTTTTT.

The gene calls are TRBV9 and TRBJ1-6; D is unclear. V lost 0 bases and J lost 7, with 11 bases in between. CDR3 length equals 15 residues. CDR1 SGDLS and CDR2 YYNGEE come from the germline V gene. The CDR3 loop reads CASSVVPGDNSPLHF. The CDR3 coding sequence is TGTGCCAGCAGCGTAGTTCCAGGCGACAATTCACCCCTCCACTTT.

This clone is a singleton in its sample. V is TRBV10-2 and J is TRBJ2-3; 12 bases align to TRBD2. The CDR3 sequence is 13 residues long. V was clipped by 11 bases and J by 6 bases; unmatched bases: 6. The germline V gene encodes CDR1 WSHSY and CDR2 SAAADI. The CDR3 spells CASRLAGVDTQYF. The CDR3 DNA reads TGCGCCTCACGACTAGCGGGGGTCGATACGCAGTATTTT.

V usage is TRBV29-1 and J usage is TRBJ1-2; no firm D call. Germline CDR1 reads SQVTM; CDR2 reads ANQGSEA. Trimming left V 4 bases short and J 2 bases short, with 11 bases between. This CDR3 comprises 13 residues. In DNA, the CDR3 is TGCAGCGTTGCCGGGGAGGGAAACTATGGCTACACCTTC. Encoded protein: CSVAGEGNYGYTF.

The CDR3 sequence: CASSFPPNRGPQPQHF. CDR3 coding DNA: TGTGCCAGCAGTTTCCCACCCAACAGGGGACCCCAGCCCCAGCATTTT. V gene TRBV28 combines with J gene TRBJ1-5; 7 nucleotides match TRBD1. CDR1 is MDHEN and CDR2 is SYDVKM in the germline V gene. J gave up 7 bases and V 3 bases, and 12 bases lay outside the gene matches. CDR3 size: 16 residues. Combining the CDR3 with reference TRBV28 and TRBJ1-5 gives the whole variable domain DVKVTQSSRYLVKRTGEKVFLECVQDMDHENMFWYRQDPGLGLRLIYFSYDVKMKEKGDIPEGYSVSREKKERFSLILESASTNQTSMYLCASSFPPNRGPQPQHFGDGTRLSIL.

This sequence joins TRBV5-6 and TRBJ2-7; no reliable D call. V was cut by 3 bases and J by 3 bases, with 10 bases left in between. Germline lookup yields CDR1 SGHDT and CDR2 YYEEEE. The CDR3 runs to 13 residues. The CDR3 coding sequence is TGTGCCAGCAGCTCAGTGTCCAGCTACGAGCAGTACTTC. It specifies CASSSVSSYEQYF.

The J gene is TRBJ2-3, the V gene TRBV9, with D perhaps matching TRBD1 (7 bases). CDR1 SGDLS and CDR2 YYNGEE come from the germline V gene. Trimming took off 3 bases at V and 6 bases at J, with 17 bases between the two ends. This CDR3 contains 15 residues. Written as DNA, the CDR3 is TGTGCCAGCAGCGGAGGCAGGGGGGTGATGGATACGCAGTATTTT. Its translation is CASSGGRGVMDTQYF.